Shown below are 32 T cell receptor beta chains from a single sample sequenced in a study of OX40 agonist ivuxolimab in advanced cancers. The table came from immunoSEQ multiplex PCR; TCRdb's copy has only in-frame clones and leaves some out. This sample has 45,000 to 50,000 clones, with around 89% found just once. The material was CD4+ or CD8+ T cells sorted from blood, obtained in a trial of the OX40 agonist ivuxolimab. These receptors came from an adult with an advanced solid tumor such as melanoma, head and neck, liver or kidney cancer.

The V and J genes are TRBV4-1 and TRBJ1-5; D perhaps matches TRBD1 (5 bases). V was shortened by 0 bases and J by 4 bases, with 13 bases between the two germline ends. Germline CDR1 MGHRA, CDR2 YSYEKL. This CDR3 contains 16 residues. This chain's CDR3 is CASSQEGQGDNQPQHF. The CDR3 nucleotides are TGCGCCAGCAGCCAAGAGGGGCAGGGCGATAATCAGCCCCAGCATTTT.

The rearrangement links TRBV27 to TRBJ2-2; TRBD2 matches 13 bases. Trimming removed 4 bases from V and 5 bases from J; junction bases left unmatched: 10. Germline V gives CDR1 MNHEY, CDR2 SMNVEV (reference sequence). The CDR3 runs 18 residues. This chain's CDR3 is CASSSLRTSGRGTGELFF. The CDR3 coding sequence is TGTGCCAGCAGTTCCCTCAGGACTAGCGGGAGAGGGACCGGGGAGCTGTTTTTT.

The rearrangement links TRBV28 to TRBJ1-1, with D unclear. The CDR3 extends over 15 amino acids. Germline-derived CDR1 and CDR2 are MDHEN and SYDVKM. V was shortened by 8 bases and J by 2 bases, with 18 bases between the two germline ends. CDR3 nucleotides: TGTGCCAGCTCTCGAATCGGTGAGATTAACACTGAAGCTTTCTTT. Its protein product is CASSRIGEINTEAFF.

By sample share, this clone is large. V usage is TRBV13 and J usage is TRBJ2-2, with 9 bases lining up with TRBD1. This CDR3 comprises 16 residues. The J segment lost 1 base and the V segment lost 0 bases, leaving 0 bases of the junction unmatched. The germline V gene has CDR1 PRHDT and CDR2 FYEKMQ (reference sequence). CDR3 coding DNA: TGTGCCAGCAGCTTAGGGGGACAGGGGAACACCGGGGAGCTGTTTTTT. Translated, it gives CASSLGGQGNTGELFF. The full variable domain, rest sourced from reference TRBV13 and TRBJ2-2, is AAGVIQSPRHLIKEKRETATLKCYPIPRHDTVYWYQQGPGQDPQFLISFYEKMQSDKGSIPDRFSAQQFSDYHSELNMSSLELGDSALYFCASSLGGQGNTGELFFGEGSRLTVL.

The CDR3 loop is CASSLAGSGGEAQYF. CDR3 bases: TGTGCCAGCAGCTTGGCAGGGTCAGGGGGCGAAGCTCAGTACTTC. The chain carries TRBV5-5 and TRBJ2-5; 8 nucleotides line up with TRBD1. Germline CDR1 is SGHKS and CDR2 is YYEKEE (reference sequence). The V segment lost 0 bases and the J segment 11 bases; nucleotides outside the gene matches: 12. The CDR3 contains 15 residues.

V usage is TRBV9 and J usage is TRBJ2-3; D remains ambiguous. V lost 0 bases, J lost 4 bases, and 6 bases lay in between. In germline, CDR1 is SGDLS, CDR2 YYNGEE. There are 13 residues in the CDR3. CDR3: CASSVVTADTQYF. The DNA for the CDR3 is TGTGCCAGCAGCGTAGTCACAGCAGATACGCAGTATTTT. Together with reference TRBV9 and TRBJ2-3, the CDR3 gives the full variable domain: DSGVTQTPKHLITATGQRVTLRCSPRSGDLSVYWYQQSLDQGLQFLIQYYNGEERAKGNILERFSAQQFPDLHSELNLSSLELGDSALYFCASSVVTADTQYFGPGTRLTVL.

The J gene is TRBJ1-5, the V gene TRBV19; no clear D. The V gene's germline CDR1 is LNHDA and CDR2 SQIVND (reference sequence). This CDR3 is built from 14 residues. V lost 3 bases to trimming and J lost 6 bases, with 12 bases between them. CDR3 loop: CASSMGVLGQPQHF. CDR3 nucleotides: TGTGCCAGTAGTATGGGAGTTTTGGGTCAGCCCCAGCATTTT.

J is TRBJ2-1 and V is TRBV6-4; 10 bases are a match to TRBD1. V lost 2 bases and J lost 6; bases outside the gene matches: 4. The CDR3 is made up of 15 amino acids. Germline CDR1 is MRHNA and CDR2 is SNTAGT. The CDR3 DNA is TGTGCCAGCAGTGACGGGACAGGGGCGGGCAATGAGCAGTTCTTC. This sequence encodes CASSDGTGAGNEQFF.

The chain combines TRBV29-1 with TRBJ1-2, with D unclear. The germline V and J ends were trimmed by 2 bases and 3 bases, with 4 bases remaining between them. The CDR3 runs 11 residues. CDR1 and CDR2 from the germline V gene are SQVTM and ANQGSEA. The CDR3 bases are TGCAGCGTTGAATGGGACTATGGCTACACCTTC. Translating gives CSVEWDYGYTF.

This chain uses TRBV18 with TRBJ2-5, with unresolved D. CDR3 length: 14 residues. The germline V gene has CDR1 KGHSH and CDR2 LQKENI. The ends were cut back, 3 bases at V and 0 bases at J, with 8 bases in the middle. CDR3 amino acids: CASSPTAYQETQYF. CDR3 DNA: TGTGCCAGCTCACCGACCGCGTACCAAGAGACCCAGTACTTC.

This clone has only one observation. It may be a read error: a sequence one base away is much more abundant. V gene TRBV9 combines with J gene TRBJ2-1; 9 positions agree with TRBD1. Germline CDR1 SGDLS, CDR2 YYNGEE. The CDR3 sequence is 13 residues long. The chain's CDR3 is CAGSSGTGIEQFF. The CDR3 DNA follows: TGTGCCGGCAGTTCCGGGACAGGGATTGAGCAGTTCTTC. Full variable domain (rest looked up from reference TRBV9 and TRBJ2-1): DSGVTQTPKHLITATGQRVTLRCSPRSGDLSVYWYQQSLDQGLQFLIQYYNGEERAKGNILERFSAQQFPDLHSELNLSSLELGDSALYFCAGSSGTGIEQFFGPGTRLTVL.

J is TRBJ1-1 and V is TRBV30; no firm D call. Trimming took 3 bases from V and 1 from J, leaving 6 bases between them. The V gene's germline CDR1 is GTSNPN and CDR2 SVGIG (reference sequence). The CDR3 spans 12 residues. The CDR3 nucleotides read TGTGCCTGGAGAGCATCGAACACTGAAGCTTTCTTT. Protein sequence: CAWRASNTEAFF.

The chain couples TRBV7-9 to TRBJ2-1; D is undetermined. In germline, CDR1 is SEHNR, CDR2 FQNEAQ (reference sequence). Trimming stripped 1 base from V and 4 bases from J, with 11 bases between. This CDR3 comprises 15 residues. In DNA, the CDR3 is TGTGCCAGCAGCTTAGGAGGTGGTAAATACAATGAGCAGTTCTTC. It codes for CASSLGGGKYNEQFF. The whole variable domain, filled in from reference TRBV7-9 and TRBJ2-1, reads DTGVSQNPRHKITKRGQNVTFRCDPISEHNRLYWYRQTLGQGPEFLTYFQNEAQLEKSRLLSDRFSAERPKGSFSTLEIQRTEQGDSAMYLCASSLGGGKYNEQFFGPGTRLTVL.

The genes are TRBV5-1 and TRBJ2-1; D may be TRBD2 (6 bases). Germline lookup yields CDR1 SGHRS and CDR2 YFSETQ. CDR3 length: 14 residues. Trimming cost V 4 bases and J 7 bases, with 15 bases left between them. CDR3 sequence (DNA): TGCGCCAGCAGCCCCGCACCCGGGGGAAATGAGCAGTTCTTC. This sequence encodes CASSPAPGGNEQFF.

This rearrangement joins TRBV15 to TRBJ1-2, with D possibly being TRBD1 (6 bases). The CDR3 sequence is 17 residues long. Deletions cut 8 bases from V and 3 bases from J, with 25 bases between. Germline values: CDR1 LNHNV, CDR2 YYDKDF (reference sequence). CDR3 sequence reads: CATSETGSGAKDYGYTF. The CDR3 coding sequence is TGTGCCACCTCTGAGACTGGATCAGGGGCCAAGGACTATGGCTACACCTTC.

The chain employs TRBV7-9 and TRBJ2-5, with D possibly matching TRBD2 (6 bases). The V gene lost 5 bases and the J gene lost 5 bases, with 12 bases spanning the gap. Germline V gene sequence: CDR1 SEHNR, CDR2 FQNEAQ (reference sequence). The CDR3 runs to 13 residues. The CDR3: CASSRRRDETQYF. CDR3 in DNA: TGTGCCAGCAGCCGACGGAGGGACGAGACCCAGTACTTC.

This chain uses TRBV11-2 with TRBJ2-7, with a tentative D call TRBD1 (6 bases). Germline CDR1 is SGHAT and CDR2 is FQNNGV. CDR3 size: 13 residues. The V gene lost 4 bases and the J gene lost 3 bases, with 10 bases spanning the gap. The CDR3 loop is CASSYQTGYEQYF. The CDR3 DNA is TGTGCCAGCAGCTACCAGACAGGCTACGAGCAGTACTTC.

The V and J genes are TRBV7-6 and TRBJ2-5, with no clear D. Trimming left V 3 bases short and J 9 bases short, with 5 bases between. The CDR3 spans 10 residues. CDR1 and CDR2 (germline): SGHVS, FNYEAQ. The CDR3 reads CASSFPAQYF. In DNA form, the CDR3 reads TGTGCCAGCAGCTTTCCAGCCCAGTACTTC.

The chain employs TRBV28 and TRBJ2-1, with D possibly matching TRBD2 (7 bases). The germline CDR1 and CDR2 sequences are MDHEN and SYDVKM. Trimming left V 3 bases short and J 6 bases short, with 12 bases between. This CDR3 is built from 14 residues. The CDR3 region is CASSFRGAGNEQFF. Here the CDR3 DNA reads TGTGCCAGCAGTTTTCGGGGGGCTGGCAATGAGCAGTTCTTC.

Only a few counts were recorded for this clone. The chain combines TRBV19 with TRBJ1-2; D is unresolved. In germline, CDR1 is LNHDA, CDR2 SQIVND (reference sequence). The CDR3 contains 11 residues. V gave up 3 bases and J gave up 12 bases, with 11 bases separating them. This chain's CDR3 is CASSIEGWHTF. DNA for the CDR3: TGTGCCAGTAGTATTGAGGGTTGGCACACCTTC.

The rearrangement uses TRBV6-6 and TRBJ2-7; the match to TRBD1 covers 11 bases. The CDR3 spans 15 residues. Germline V gene lookup returns CDR1 MNHNY and CDR2 SVGAGI (reference sequence). V was clipped by 6 bases and J by 4 bases; unmatched bases: 8. For the CDR3, the DNA is TGTGCCAGCAGCCTAATGGGGACAGGGGGTTACGAGCAGTACTTC. Amino acids: CASSLMGTGGYEQYF.

This chain connects TRBV7-9 to TRBJ2-7, with 9 bases lining up with TRBD1. V trimming: 6 bases; J trimming: 0 bases; junction bases outside the gene matches: 6. Germline values: CDR1 SEHNR, CDR2 FQNEAQ (reference sequence). There are 15 residues in the CDR3. CDR3 DNA: TGTGCCAGCAGTGGTGGGACAGGGAGCTCCTACGAGCAGTACTTC. It encodes CASSGGTGSSYEQYF.

The V gene is TRBV9, the J gene TRBJ2-1, with TRBD1 as a possible D gene (5 bases). The CDR3 spans 11 residues. Trimming removed 5 bases at V and 9 bases at J, with 9 bases between. Germline V gene lookup returns CDR1 SGDLS and CDR2 YYNGEE. The DNA of the CDR3 is TGTGCCAGCAGTCAAGGGGTTGAGCAGTTCTTC. Translating it yields CASSQGVEQFF.

This clone was observed once. V and J are TRBV27 and TRBJ2-1; a possible D gene is TRBD2 (7 bases). The CDR3 loop spans 15 amino acids. CDR1 MNHEY and CDR2 SMNVEV come from the germline V gene (reference sequence). Trimming took off 4 bases at V and 4 bases at J, with 14 bases between the two ends. CDR3 in amino acids: CASSSWGGNYNEQFF. DNA of the CDR3: TGTGCCAGCAGTTCATGGGGGGGCAATTACAATGAGCAGTTCTTC.

The chain has TRBV7-9 and TRBJ2-3; 7 bases fit TRBD2. The CDR3 sequence is 14 residues long. CDR1 SEHNR and CDR2 FQNEAQ come from the germline V gene (reference sequence). The junction had 6 bases not matched to a gene; V was cut back by 5 bases and J by 4 bases. CDR3 protein: CASSPLAYPDTQYF. CDR3 nucleotides: TGTGCCAGCAGCCCACTAGCGTACCCAGATACGCAGTATTTT.

The V call is TRBV10-2, the J call TRBJ1-2, with unresolved D. The CDR3 extends over 15 amino acids. Germline CDR1 WSHSY, CDR2 SAAADI. V dropped 0 bases and J dropped 7 bases, with 15 bases sitting between them. The CDR3 here is CASSESVTPLTGYTF. The CDR3 coding sequence is TGCGCCAGCAGTGAGTCCGTAACACCCCTTACTGGCTACACCTTC.

V and J are TRBV6-5 and TRBJ2-7; D unresolved. The CDR3 covers 13 residues. The ends were cut back, 1 base at V and 1 base at J, with 5 bases in the middle. The germline gives CDR1 MNHEY, CDR2 SVGAGI. CDR3 sequence: CASSYFGSYEQYF. CDR3 nucleotide sequence: TGTGCCAGCAGTTACTTCGGGTCCTACGAGCAGTACTTC.

This clone was seen a single time. The rearrangement links TRBV7-9 to TRBJ2-7; D may be TRBD1 or TRBD2 (5 bases each). Germline loops: CDR1 SEHNR, CDR2 FQNEAQ (reference sequence). V lost 1 base and J 1 base, leaving 11 bases between the germline ends. The CDR3 length is 15 residues. This CDR3 reads CASSLVSGGSYEQYF. CDR3 nucleotides: TGTGCCAGCAGCTTAGTTTCTGGGGGTTCCTACGAGCAGTACTTC. Looking up the rest from reference TRBV7-9 and TRBJ2-7 gives the full variable domain: DTGVSQNPRHKITKRGQNVTFRCDPISEHNRLYWYRQTLGQGPEFLTYFQNEAQLEKSRLLSDRFSAERPKGSFSTLEIQRTEQGDSAMYLCASSLVSGGSYEQYFGPGTRLTVT.

CDR3 nucleotides: TGCGCCAGCAGCCTCCAGGCGGCATCTACCTACGAGCAGTACTTC. Its protein product is CASSLQAASTYEQYF. The chain has TRBV4-1 and TRBJ2-7, with D hard to call. Between the trimmed V and J ends, which lost 4 bases and 2 bases, there was a span of 15 bases. The CDR3 covers 15 residues. CDR1 and CDR2 (germline): MGHRA, YSYEKL.

This clone has just a few counts. The rearrangement joins TRBV27 to TRBJ2-2; TRBD1 agrees at 7 bases. This CDR3 is 14 amino acids long. The junction had 1 base not matched to a gene; V was cut back by 4 bases and J by 2 bases. In germline, CDR1 is MNHEY, CDR2 SMNVEV (reference sequence). The CDR3 is CASSWDRNTGELFF. Here the CDR3 DNA reads TGTGCCAGCAGTTGGGACAGAAACACCGGGGAGCTGTTTTTT.

V and J are TRBV9 and TRBJ2-1, with 9 positions matching TRBD1. Per germline, CDR1 SGDLS and CDR2 YYNGEE. The CDR3 is 15 residues long. V trimming: 1 base; J trimming: 8 bases; junction bases outside the gene matches: 7. CDR3 residues: CASSVLGQGLDEQFF. DNA for the CDR3: TGTGCCAGCAGCGTACTAGGACAGGGGTTAGATGAGCAGTTCTTC.

Details on this clone: One end of the junction is discordant with germline, which a read error may explain. The V and J genes are TRBV6-1 and TRBJ2-7; TRBD1 might be the D (6 bases). The CDR3 contains 15 residues. Germline V gene lookup returns CDR1 MNHNS and CDR2 SASEGT. CDR3 DNA sequence: TGTGCCAGCAGTGAGCGGACGACAGGCATTTACGAGCAGTGCTTC. As protein: CASSERTTGIYEQCF.